This entry describes one TCR beta chain. Its target is not known. One end of the junction fails to match germline, which may point to a read error. These data originate in a study of tumor and adjacent non-tumor tissue in lung cancer. Study background: Aged roughly 30 to 85 years, patients included nine to eleven men and roughly five women with stage I to III disease.

Three rounds of nested PCR, following a modified ARM-PCR protocol, produced the TCRbeta library. TCRdb re-called the multiplex PCR reads through MiXCR, storing one row per CDR3 protein. The profile covers 100,000 or so distinct CDR3 sequences, with about 62% appearing a single time and approximately 18% taken by the ten largest. RNA was extracted from bulk tissue without any cell sorting. The normal lung tissue was taken more than 3 cm from the tumor edge. The germline CDR1 and CDR2 sequences are MNHEY and SVGEGT. The length of the CDR3 is 15 residues. Findings and caveats of the study: Compared with tumor, normal lung showed significantly lower TCR diversity.

Sample: distant non-tumor lung tissue. The rearrangement links TRBV6-2 or TRBV6-3 to TRBJ2-1; TRBD2 matches 11 bases. The receptor was derived from a young man with non-small cell lung cancer. The CDR3 here is CASSHLLAGDNKQFF. The CDR3, as DNA: TGTGCCAGCAGTCACTTACTAGCGGGAGACAATAAGCAGTTCTTC.